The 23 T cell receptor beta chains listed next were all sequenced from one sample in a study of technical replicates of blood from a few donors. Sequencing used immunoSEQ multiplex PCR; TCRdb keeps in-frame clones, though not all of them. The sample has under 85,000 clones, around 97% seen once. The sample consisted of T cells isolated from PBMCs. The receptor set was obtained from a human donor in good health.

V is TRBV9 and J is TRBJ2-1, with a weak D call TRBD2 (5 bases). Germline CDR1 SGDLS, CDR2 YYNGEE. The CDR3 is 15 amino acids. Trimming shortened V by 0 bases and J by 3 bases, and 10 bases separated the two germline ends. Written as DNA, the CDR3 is TGTGCCAGCAGCGTAGAGAGCGGAGTCTACAATGAGCAGTTCTTC. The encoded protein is CASSVESGVYNEQFF.

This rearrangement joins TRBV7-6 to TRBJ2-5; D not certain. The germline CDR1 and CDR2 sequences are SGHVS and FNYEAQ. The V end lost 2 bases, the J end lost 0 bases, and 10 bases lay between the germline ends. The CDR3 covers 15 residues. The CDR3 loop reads CASSLSPVYQETQYF. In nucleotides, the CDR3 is TGTGCCAGCAGCTTATCCCCTGTGTACCAAGAGACCCAGTACTTC.

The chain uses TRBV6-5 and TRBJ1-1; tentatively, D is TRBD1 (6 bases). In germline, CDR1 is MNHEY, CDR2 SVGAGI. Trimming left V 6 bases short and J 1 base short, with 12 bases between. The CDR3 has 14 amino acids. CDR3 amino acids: CASRPRDKNTEAFF. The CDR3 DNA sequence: TGTGCCAGCAGGCCCCGGGACAAGAACACTGAAGCTTTCTTT.

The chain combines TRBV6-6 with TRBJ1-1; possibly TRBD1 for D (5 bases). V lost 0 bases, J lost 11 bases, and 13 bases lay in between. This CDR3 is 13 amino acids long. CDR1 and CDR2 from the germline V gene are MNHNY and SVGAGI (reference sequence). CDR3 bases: TGTGCCAGCAGTTACTCGACGGGGGAAATGGCTTTCTTT. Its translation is CASSYSTGEMAFF.

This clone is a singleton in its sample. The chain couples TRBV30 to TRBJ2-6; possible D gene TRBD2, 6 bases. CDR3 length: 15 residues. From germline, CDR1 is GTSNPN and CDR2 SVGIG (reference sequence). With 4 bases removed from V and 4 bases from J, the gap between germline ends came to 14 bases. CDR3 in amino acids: CAWNKLADGANVLTF. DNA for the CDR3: TGTGCCTGGAACAAACTAGCCGACGGGGCCAACGTCCTGACTTTC.

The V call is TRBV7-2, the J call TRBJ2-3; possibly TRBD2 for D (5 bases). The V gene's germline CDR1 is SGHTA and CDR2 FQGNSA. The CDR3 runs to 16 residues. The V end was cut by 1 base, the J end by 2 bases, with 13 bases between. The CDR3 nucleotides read TGTGCCAGCAGCTTAGATCTGGACTCGACCACAGATACGCAGTATTTT. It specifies CASSLDLDSTTDTQYF.

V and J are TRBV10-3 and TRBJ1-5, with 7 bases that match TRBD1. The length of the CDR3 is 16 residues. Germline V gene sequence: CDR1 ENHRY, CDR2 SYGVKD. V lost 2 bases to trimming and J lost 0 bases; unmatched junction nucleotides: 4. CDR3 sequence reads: CAISEGDSYSNQPQHF. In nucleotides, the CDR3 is TGTGCCATCAGTGAGGGGGACAGCTATAGCAATCAGCCCCAGCATTTT.

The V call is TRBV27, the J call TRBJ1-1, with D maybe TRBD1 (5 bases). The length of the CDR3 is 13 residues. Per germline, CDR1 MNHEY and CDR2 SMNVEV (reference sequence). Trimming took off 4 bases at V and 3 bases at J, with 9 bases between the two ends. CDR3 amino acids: CASSYDSYTEAFF. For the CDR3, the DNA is TGTGCCAGCAGTTACGACAGCTACACTGAAGCTTTCTTT.

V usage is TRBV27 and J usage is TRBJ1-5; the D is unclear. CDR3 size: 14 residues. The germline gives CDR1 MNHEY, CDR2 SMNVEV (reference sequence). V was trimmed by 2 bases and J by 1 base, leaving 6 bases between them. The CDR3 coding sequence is TGTGCCAGCAGTTTAACGGGGAGCAATCAGCCCCAGCATTTT. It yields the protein CASSLTGSNQPQHF.

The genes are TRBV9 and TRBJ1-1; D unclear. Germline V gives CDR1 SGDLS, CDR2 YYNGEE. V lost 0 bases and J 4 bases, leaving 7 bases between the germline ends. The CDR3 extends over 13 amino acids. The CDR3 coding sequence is TGTGCCAGCAGCGTAGGGGCTGGCACTGAAGCTTTCTTT. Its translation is CASSVGAGTEAFF. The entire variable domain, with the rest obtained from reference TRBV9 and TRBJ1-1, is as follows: DSGVTQTPKHLITATGQRVTLRCSPRSGDLSVYWYQQSLDQGLQFLIQYYNGEERAKGNILERFSAQQFPDLHSELNLSSLELGDSALYFCASSVGAGTEAFFGQGTRLTVV.

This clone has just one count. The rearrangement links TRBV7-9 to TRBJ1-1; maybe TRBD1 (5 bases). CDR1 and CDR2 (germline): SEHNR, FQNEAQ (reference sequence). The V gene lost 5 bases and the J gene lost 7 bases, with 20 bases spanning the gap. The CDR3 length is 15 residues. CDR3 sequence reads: CASSHRYARPDEAFF. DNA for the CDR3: TGTGCCAGCAGCCACAGGTATGCCCGCCCGGATGAAGCTTTCTTT. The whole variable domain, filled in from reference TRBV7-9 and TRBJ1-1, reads DTGVSQNPRHKITKRGQNVTFRCDPISEHNRLYWYRQTLGQGPEFLTYFQNEAQLEKSRLLSDRFSAERPKGSFSTLEIQRTEQGDSAMYLCASSHRYARPDEAFFGQGTRLTVV.

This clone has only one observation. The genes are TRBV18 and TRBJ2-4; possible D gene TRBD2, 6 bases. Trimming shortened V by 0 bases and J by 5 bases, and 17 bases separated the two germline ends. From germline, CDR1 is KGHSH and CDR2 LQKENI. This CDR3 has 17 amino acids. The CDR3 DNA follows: TGTGCCAGCTCACCACCCGGGGGTAACTCAGGACAAAACATTCAGTACTTC. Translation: CASSPPGGNSGQNIQYF.

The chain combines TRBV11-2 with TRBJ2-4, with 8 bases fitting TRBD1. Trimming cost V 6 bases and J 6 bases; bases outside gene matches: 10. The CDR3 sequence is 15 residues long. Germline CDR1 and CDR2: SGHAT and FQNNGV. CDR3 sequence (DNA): TGTGCCAGCAGGTATACCGGGACAGGTATAAACATTCAGTACTTC. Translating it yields CASRYTGTGINIQYF.

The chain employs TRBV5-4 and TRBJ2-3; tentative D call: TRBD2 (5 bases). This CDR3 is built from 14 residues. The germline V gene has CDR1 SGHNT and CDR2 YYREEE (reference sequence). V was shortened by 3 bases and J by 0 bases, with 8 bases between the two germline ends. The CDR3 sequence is CASSSEVSTDTQYF. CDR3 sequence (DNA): TGTGCCAGCAGCTCGGAGGTTAGCACAGATACGCAGTATTTT.

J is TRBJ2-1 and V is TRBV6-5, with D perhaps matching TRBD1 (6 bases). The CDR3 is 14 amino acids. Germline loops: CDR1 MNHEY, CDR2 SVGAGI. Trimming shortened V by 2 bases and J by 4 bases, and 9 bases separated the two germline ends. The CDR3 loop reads CASSYRTEYNEQFF. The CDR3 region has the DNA TGTGCCAGCAGTTACAGGACAGAATACAATGAGCAGTTCTTC.

The CDR3 is CSVMGPLSYEQYF. For the CDR3, the DNA is TGCAGCGTTATGGGGCCCTTATCCTACGAGCAGTACTTC. J is TRBJ2-7 and V is TRBV29-1; possibly TRBD1 for D (5 bases). Germline-derived CDR1 and CDR2 are SQVTM and ANQGSEA. The CDR3 is 13 residues long. V lost 5 bases to trimming and J lost 1 base, with 12 bases between them.

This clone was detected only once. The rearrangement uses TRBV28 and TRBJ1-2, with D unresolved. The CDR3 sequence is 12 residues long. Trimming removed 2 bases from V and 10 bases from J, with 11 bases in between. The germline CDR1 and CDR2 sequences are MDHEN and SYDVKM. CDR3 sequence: CASSLVRDNYTF. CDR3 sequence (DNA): TGTGCCAGCAGTTTAGTTCGTGACAACTACACCTTC.

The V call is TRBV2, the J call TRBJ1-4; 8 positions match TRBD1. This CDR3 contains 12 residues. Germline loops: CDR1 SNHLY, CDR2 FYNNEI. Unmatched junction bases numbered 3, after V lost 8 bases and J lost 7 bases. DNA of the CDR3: TGTGCCAGCTCCAGGGGGCTTGAAAAACTGTTTTTT. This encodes CASSRGLEKLFF. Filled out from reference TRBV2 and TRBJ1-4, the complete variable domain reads EPEVTQTPSHQVTQMGQEVILRCVPISNHLYFYWYRQILGQKVEFLVSFYNNEISEKSEIFDDQFSVERPDGSNFTLKIRSTKLEDSAMYFCASSRGLEKLFFGSGTQLSVL.

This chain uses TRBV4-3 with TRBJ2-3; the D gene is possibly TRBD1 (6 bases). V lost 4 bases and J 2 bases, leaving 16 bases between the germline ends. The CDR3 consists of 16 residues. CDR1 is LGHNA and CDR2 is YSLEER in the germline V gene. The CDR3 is CASSPARTGTTDTQYF. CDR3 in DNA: TGCGCCAGCAGCCCCGCCCGCACAGGGACCACAGATACGCAGTATTTT.

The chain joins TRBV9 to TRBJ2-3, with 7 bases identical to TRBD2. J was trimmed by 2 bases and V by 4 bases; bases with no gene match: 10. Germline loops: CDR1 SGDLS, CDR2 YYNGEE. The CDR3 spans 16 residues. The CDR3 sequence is CASSPQAGTSTDTQYF. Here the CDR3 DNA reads TGTGCCAGCAGCCCTCAAGCGGGGACGTCCACAGATACGCAGTATTTT.

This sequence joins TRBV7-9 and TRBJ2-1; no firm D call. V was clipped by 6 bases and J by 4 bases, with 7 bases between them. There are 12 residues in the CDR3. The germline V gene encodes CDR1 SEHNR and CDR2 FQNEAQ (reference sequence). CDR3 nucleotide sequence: TGTGCCAGCAGTTCCATTTACAATGAGCAGTTCTTC. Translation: CASSSIYNEQFF.

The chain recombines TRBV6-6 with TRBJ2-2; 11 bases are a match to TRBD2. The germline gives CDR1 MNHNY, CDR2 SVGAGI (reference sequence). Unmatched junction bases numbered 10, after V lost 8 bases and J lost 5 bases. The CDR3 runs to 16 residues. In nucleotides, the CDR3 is TGTGCCAGCGGCCTCCCTCTAGCGGGAGGAACCGGGGAGCTGTTTTTT. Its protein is CASGLPLAGGTGELFF.

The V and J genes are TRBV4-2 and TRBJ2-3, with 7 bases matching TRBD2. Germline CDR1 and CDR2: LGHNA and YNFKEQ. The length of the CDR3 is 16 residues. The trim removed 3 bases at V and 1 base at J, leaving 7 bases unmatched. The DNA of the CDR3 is TGTGCCAGCAGCCAGGAGACTAGCCTCGGCACAGATACGCAGTATTTT. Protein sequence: CASSQETSLGTDTQYF.